This TCR beta chain was identified during a study of blood T cell repertoires in COVID-19. Across the study: In each case, the material was cDNA or gDNA derived from T cells, B-cell-depleted T cells, or PBMCs.

Data came from immunoSEQ multiplex PCR; TCRdb stores just in-frame clones and leaves some out. The sample holds under 75,000 clones, approximately 79% seen once. This CDR3 comprises 13 residues. Losses at the gene ends were 6 bases for V and 3 bases for J; bases not matched to a gene: 2. Germline values: CDR1 LNHDA, CDR2 SQIVND (reference sequence). The sequenced sample consisted of peripheral blood. This sequence was found in a woman between 65 and 79 years old with acute or convalescent COVID-19. The rearrangement joins TRBV19 to TRBJ1-2, with 9 bases fitting TRBD1. In nucleotides, the CDR3 is TGTGCCAGTAGCGACAGGGGGGACTATGGCTACACCTTC. Encoded protein: CASSDRGDYGYTF. Together with reference TRBV19 and TRBJ1-2, the CDR3 gives the full variable domain: DGGITQSPKYLFRKEGQNVTLSCEQNLNHDAMYWYRQDPGQGLRLIYYSQIVNDFQKGDIAEGYSVSREKKESFPLTVTSAQKNPTAFYLCASSDRGDYGYTFGSGTRLTVV.